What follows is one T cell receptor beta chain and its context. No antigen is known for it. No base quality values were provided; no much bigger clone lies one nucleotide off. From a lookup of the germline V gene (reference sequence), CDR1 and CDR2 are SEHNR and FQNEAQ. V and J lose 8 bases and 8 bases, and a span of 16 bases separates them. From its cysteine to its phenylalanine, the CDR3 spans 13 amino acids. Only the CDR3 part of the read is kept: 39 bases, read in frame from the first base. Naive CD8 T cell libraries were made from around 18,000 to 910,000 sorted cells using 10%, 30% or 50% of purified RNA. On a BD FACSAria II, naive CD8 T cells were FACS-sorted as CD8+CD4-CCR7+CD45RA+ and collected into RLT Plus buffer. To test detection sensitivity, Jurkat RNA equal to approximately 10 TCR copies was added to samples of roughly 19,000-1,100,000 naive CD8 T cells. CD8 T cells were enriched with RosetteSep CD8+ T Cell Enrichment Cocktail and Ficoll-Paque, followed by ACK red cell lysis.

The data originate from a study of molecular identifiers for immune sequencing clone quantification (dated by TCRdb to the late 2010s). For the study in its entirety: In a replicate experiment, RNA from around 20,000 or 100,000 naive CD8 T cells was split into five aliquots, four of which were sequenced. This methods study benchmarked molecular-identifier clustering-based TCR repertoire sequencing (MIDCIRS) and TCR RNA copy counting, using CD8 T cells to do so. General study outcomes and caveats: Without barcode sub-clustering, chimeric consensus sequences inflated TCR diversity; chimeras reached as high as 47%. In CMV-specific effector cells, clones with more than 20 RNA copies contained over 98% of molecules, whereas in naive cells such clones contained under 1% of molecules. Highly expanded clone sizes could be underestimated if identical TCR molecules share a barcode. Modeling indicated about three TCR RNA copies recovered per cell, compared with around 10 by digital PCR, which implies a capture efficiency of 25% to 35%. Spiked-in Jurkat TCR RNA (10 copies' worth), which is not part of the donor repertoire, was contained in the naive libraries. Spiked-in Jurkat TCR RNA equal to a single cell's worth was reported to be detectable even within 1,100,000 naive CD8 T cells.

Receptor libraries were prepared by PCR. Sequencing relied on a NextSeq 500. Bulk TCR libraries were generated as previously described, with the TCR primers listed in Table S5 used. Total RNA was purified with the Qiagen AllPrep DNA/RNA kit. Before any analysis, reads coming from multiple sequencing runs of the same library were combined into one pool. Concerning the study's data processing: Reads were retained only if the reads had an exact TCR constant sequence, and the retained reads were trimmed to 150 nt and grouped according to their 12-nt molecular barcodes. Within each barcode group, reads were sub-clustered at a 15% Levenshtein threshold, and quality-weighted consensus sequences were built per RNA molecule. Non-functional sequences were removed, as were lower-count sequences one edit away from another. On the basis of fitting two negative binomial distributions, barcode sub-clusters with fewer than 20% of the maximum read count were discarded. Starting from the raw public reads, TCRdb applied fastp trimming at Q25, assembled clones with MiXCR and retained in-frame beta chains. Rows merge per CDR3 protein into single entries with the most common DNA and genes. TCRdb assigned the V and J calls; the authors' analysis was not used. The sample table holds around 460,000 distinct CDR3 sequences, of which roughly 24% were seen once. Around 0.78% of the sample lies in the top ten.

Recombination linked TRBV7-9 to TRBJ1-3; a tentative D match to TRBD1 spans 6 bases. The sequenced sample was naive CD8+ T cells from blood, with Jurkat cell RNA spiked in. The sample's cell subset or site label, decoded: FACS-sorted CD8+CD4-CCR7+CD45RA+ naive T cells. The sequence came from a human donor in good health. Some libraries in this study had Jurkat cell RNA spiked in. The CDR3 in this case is CASGPMGADTIYF. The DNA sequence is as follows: TGTGCCAGCGGCCCCATGGGGGCCGACACCATATATTTT. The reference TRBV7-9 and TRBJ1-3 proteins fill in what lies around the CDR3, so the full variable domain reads DTGVSQNPRHKITKRGQNVTFRCDPISEHNRLYWYRQTLGQGPEFLTYFQNEAQLEKSRLLSDRFSAERPKGSFSTLEIQRTEQGDSAMYLCASGPMGADTIYFGEGSWLTVV.